The 21 T cell receptor beta chains in this list originate from one sample, sequenced in a study of T cell responses to AZD1222 COVID-19 vaccine (dated by TCRdb to 2020 to 2023). The method behind the library was the immunoSEQ multiplex PCR assay. This is the immuneACCESS table as TCRdb keeps it, with only in-frame sequences that have V and J called. A part of the clones is gone; compared with another copy, unresolved V genes explain less than half, and the rest is unexplained. This sample lists about 260,000 clones; more than 80% were detected once. The top ten clonotypes cover less than 0.65% of the sample. The meaning of the sample's time point label: baseline before first vaccination. The specimen comprised peripheral blood, sampled on day 0 of AZD1222 vaccination. The receptors here all came from an adult in good health.

The V gene is TRBV5-1, the J gene TRBJ1-1, with D perhaps matching TRBD1 (5 bases). Germline CDR1 and CDR2: SGHRS and YFSETQ. Trimming left V 0 bases short and J 3 bases short, with 12 bases between. This CDR3 has 15 residues. The CDR3 bases are TGCGCCAGCAGCTTGGCCGGGACTGCCTACACTGAAGCTTTCTTT. Translation gives CASSLAGTAYTEAFF. Using reference TRBV5-1 and TRBJ1-1 for the parts outside the CDR3, the full variable domain is KAGVTQTPRYLIKTRGQQVTLSCSPISGHRSVSWYQQTPGQGLQFLFEYFSETQRNKGNFPGRFSGRQFSNSRSEMNVSTLELGDSALYLCASSLAGTAYTEAFFGQGTRLTVV.

This chain joins TRBV7-9 and TRBJ1-2, with TRBD1 identical over 9 bases. Germline V CDR1 and CDR2: SEHNR, FQNEAQ (reference sequence). The CDR3 has 16 amino acids. With 4 bases clipped from V and 5 bases from J, the junction kept 11 bases outside the gene matches. CDR3 DNA: TGTGCCAGCAGCTCTCAAACAGGGGGCGCGCGGTATGGCTACACCTTC. As protein: CASSSQTGGARYGYTF.

This clone occurred once. The chain joins TRBV9 to TRBJ1-5; 7 bases agree with TRBD1. The CDR3 has 15 residues. V gave up 6 bases and J gave up 3 bases; unmatched junction bases: 9. Germline V lookup: CDR1 SGDLS, CDR2 YYNGEE. Written as DNA, the CDR3 is TGTGCCAGCAATGAAGGGGGCGCGATCAATCAGCCCCAGCATTTT. Translating it yields CASNEGGAINQPQHF.

This rearrangement joins TRBV19 to TRBJ2-2; D perhaps matches TRBD2 (6 bases). Trimming took 0 bases from V and 4 from J, leaving 15 bases between them. CDR1 is LNHDA, CDR2 SQIVND, per germline (reference sequence). The CDR3 is 17 amino acids. CDR3 protein: CASSIEGRGPFTGELFF. In DNA, the CDR3 is TGTGCCAGTAGTATAGAGGGGCGGGGCCCGTTCACCGGGGAGCTGTTTTTT.

V usage is TRBV18 and J usage is TRBJ2-7; 7 nucleotides agree with TRBD2. V trimming: 0 bases; J trimming: 2 bases; junction bases outside the gene matches: 4. Germline values: CDR1 KGHSH, CDR2 LQKENI. This CDR3 is built from 15 residues. CDR3 sequence reads: CASSPPGLTAYEQYF. In DNA form, the CDR3 reads TGTGCCAGCTCACCACCGGGACTAACGGCCTACGAGCAGTACTTC.

The chain is built from TRBV2 and TRBJ2-7; 12 bases map to TRBD1. Losses at the gene ends were 1 base for V and 6 bases for J; bases not matched to a gene: 4. Germline V gene data show CDR1 as SNHLY and CDR2 as FYNNEI. The CDR3 is 15 residues long. The CDR3 DNA sequence: TGTGCCAGCAGTGAAGGGGGACAGGGGGCTGCCGAGCAGTACTTC. This sequence encodes CASSEGGQGAAEQYF.

The V and J genes are TRBV2 and TRBJ1-2; a weak D match, TRBD1 (6 bases). Germline CDR1 reads SNHLY; CDR2 reads FYNNEI. This CDR3 has 13 amino acids. Trimming pared 1 base from V and 8 bases from J, leaving 11 bases between. CDR3 residues: CASSEEGGTGYTF. The CDR3 bases are TGTGCCAGCAGTGAAGAGGGGGGGACGGGCTACACCTTC.

V usage is TRBV27 and J usage is TRBJ2-7; D perhaps matches TRBD1 (6 bases). CDR3 size: 17 residues. The ends were cut back, 3 bases at V and 1 base at J, with 19 bases in the middle. Per germline, CDR1 MNHEY and CDR2 SMNVEV (reference sequence). The CDR3 protein is CASSFSFGAGDSYEQYF. CDR3 coding DNA: TGTGCCAGCAGTTTCTCCTTCGGGGCAGGGGATTCCTACGAGCAGTACTTC.

DNA of the CDR3: TGTGCCAGCAGCCTAGGGGCGGCCGTGAACACTGAAGCTTTCTTT. Its translation is CASSLGAAVNTEAFF. The chain combines TRBV5-4 with TRBJ1-1, with D perhaps matching TRBD1 (5 bases). Trimming shortened V by 4 bases and J by 0 bases, and 13 bases separated the two germline ends. This CDR3 comprises 15 residues. The germline gives CDR1 SGHNT, CDR2 YYREEE (reference sequence). The complete variable domain, with remaining parts taken from reference TRBV5-4 and TRBJ1-1, reads ETGVTQSPTHLIKTRGQQVTLRCSSQSGHNTVSWYQQALGQGPQFIFQYYREEENGRGNFPPRFSGLQFPNYSSELNVNALELDDSALYLCASSLGAAVNTEAFFGQGTRLTVV.

The rearrangement joins TRBV12-3 or TRBV12-4 to TRBJ2-7; D could derive from TRBD1 or TRBD2 (5 bases each). Trimming shortened V by 3 bases and J by 2 bases, and 8 bases separated the two germline ends. The CDR3 consists of 13 residues. CDR3 residues: CASSFEGPYEQYF. CDR3 bases: TGTGCCAGCAGTTTTGAGGGGCCCTACGAGCAGTACTTC.

The chain combines TRBV6-2 or TRBV6-3 with TRBJ2-3; possible D gene TRBD2, 6 bases. Deletions cut 6 bases from V and 0 bases from J, with 16 bases between. Germline CDR1 and CDR2: MNHEY and SVGEGT. The CDR3 length is 16 residues. The CDR3 reads CASSRPTRGSTDTQYF. As DNA, the CDR3 is TGTGCCAGCAGCCGCCCGACTAGGGGTAGCACAGATACGCAGTATTTT.

This chain joins TRBV4-2 and TRBJ2-2; 13 nucleotides align to TRBD2. This CDR3 has 19 residues. V was clipped by 4 bases and J by 2 bases; unmatched bases: 10. Germline CDR1 LGHNA, CDR2 YNFKEQ. Here the CDR3 reads CASSLATSGGAGNTGELFF. CDR3 nucleotides: TGTGCCAGCAGCCTCGCTACTAGCGGGGGGGCCGGAAACACCGGGGAGCTGTTTTTT.

The genes are TRBV28 and TRBJ1-3; possibly TRBD1 for D (6 bases). Trimming cost V 2 bases and J 2 bases, with 10 bases left between them. The CDR3 has 15 residues. Germline assignment: CDR1 MDHEN and CDR2 SYDVKM. The CDR3 sequence is CASSLMGAPGNTIYF. CDR3 DNA: TGTGCCAGCAGTTTAATGGGGGCGCCTGGAAACACCATATATTTT. The variable domain in full, completed from reference TRBV28 and TRBJ1-3, reads DVKVTQSSRYLVKRTGEKVFLECVQDMDHENMFWYRQDPGLGLRLIYFSYDVKMKEKGDIPEGYSVSREKKERFSLILESASTNQTSMYLCASSLMGAPGNTIYFGEGSWLTVV.

J is TRBJ2-3 and V is TRBV11-2; D possibly corresponds to TRBD1 (5 bases). This CDR3 is built from 13 residues. The germline V gene has CDR1 SGHAT and CDR2 FQNNGV. V lost 8 bases to trimming and J lost 2 bases, with 11 bases between them. The CDR3 reads CASGSDNTDTQYF. CDR3 nucleotides: TGTGCCAGCGGCTCGGACAACACAGATACGCAGTATTTT. Variable domain in full (rest from reference TRBV11-2 and TRBJ2-3): EAGVAQSPRYKIIEKRQSVAFWCNPISGHATLYWYQQILGQGPKLLIQFQNNGVVDDSQLPKDRFSAERLKGVDSTLKIQPAKLEDSAVYLCASGSDNTDTQYFGPGTRLTVL.

This chain joins TRBV18 and TRBJ2-1, with D perhaps TRBD1 (6 bases). Germline CDR1 is KGHSH and CDR2 is LQKENI. This CDR3 is 16 amino acids long. The germline V and J ends were trimmed by 3 bases and 3 bases, with 15 bases remaining between them. In DNA form, the CDR3 reads TGTGCCAGCTCACCGTTCCGGGACAACAACTACAATGAGCAGTTCTTC. Protein sequence: CASSPFRDNNYNEQFF.

The chain uses TRBV4-1 and TRBJ1-2, with no clear D. Germline CDR1 and CDR2: MGHRA and YSYEKL. V lost 1 base, J lost 5 bases, and 8 bases lay in between. The CDR3 extends over 13 amino acids. CDR3 region: CASSQGMGYGYTF. CDR3 DNA sequence: TGCGCCAGCAGCCAAGGAATGGGATATGGCTACACCTTC.

About this clone: The same CDR3 also results from other DNA sequences found in this sample. The gene calls are TRBV28 and TRBJ2-6; D gene ambiguous. The V gene's germline CDR1 is MDHEN and CDR2 SYDVKM. V shed 3 bases and J shed 4 bases, with 4 bases lying between them. The CDR3 sequence is 13 residues long. CDR3 region: CASSLGGANVLTF. Here the CDR3 DNA reads TGTGCCAGCAGTTTGGGCGGGGCCAACGTCCTGACTTTC.

This chain connects TRBV4-3 to TRBJ1-2, with 7 bases aligning to TRBD1. Per the germline V gene, CDR1 is LGHNA and CDR2 is YSLEER. The CDR3 length is 16 residues. J gave up 4 bases and V 1 base, and 9 bases lay outside the gene matches. This chain's CDR3 is CASSQAPTGTPYGYTF. Here the CDR3 DNA reads TGCGCCAGCAGCCAAGCTCCGACAGGGACCCCCTATGGCTACACCTTC.

The chain recombines TRBV7-9 with TRBJ2-1, with D tentatively TRBD2 (6 bases). Trimming removed 2 bases from V and 7 bases from J, with 18 bases in between. The germline V gene has CDR1 SEHNR and CDR2 FQNEAQ (reference sequence). The CDR3 spans 16 residues. The CDR3 region is CASSLLVWGRQNEQFF. CDR3 nucleotide sequence: TGTGCCAGCAGCTTATTAGTGTGGGGGAGGCAGAATGAGCAGTTCTTC. The whole variable domain, remainder taken from reference TRBV7-9 and TRBJ2-1, is DTGVSQNPRHKITKRGQNVTFRCDPISEHNRLYWYRQTLGQGPEFLTYFQNEAQLEKSRLLSDRFSAERPKGSFSTLEIQRTEQGDSAMYLCASSLLVWGRQNEQFFGPGTRLTVL.

The chain carries TRBV9 and TRBJ2-2; D could derive from TRBD1 or TRBD2 (5 bases each). In germline, CDR1 is SGDLS, CDR2 YYNGEE. V lost 2 bases and J lost 0, with 8 bases in between. The CDR3 totals 15 residues. CDR3 protein: CASSVWGTNTGELFF. CDR3 bases: TGTGCCAGCAGCGTGTGGGGGACGAACACCGGGGAGCTGTTTTTT. The full variable domain, completed using reference TRBV9 and TRBJ2-2, is DSGVTQTPKHLITATGQRVTLRCSPRSGDLSVYWYQQSLDQGLQFLIQYYNGEERAKGNILERFSAQQFPDLHSELNLSSLELGDSALYFCASSVWGTNTGELFFGEGSRLTVL.

The chain uses TRBV4-2 and TRBJ2-1; TRBD2 agrees at 8 bases. CDR3 length: 15 amino acids. Losses at the gene ends were 4 bases for V and 2 bases for J; bases not matched to a gene: 4. Germline V gene sequence: CDR1 LGHNA, CDR2 YNFKEQ. The CDR3 DNA reads TGTGCCAGCAGCCCGGGACTAGAGGCCTACAATGAGCAGTTCTTC. It specifies CASSPGLEAYNEQFF.